Listed here are 16 T cell receptor beta chains from one sample, sequenced in a study of blood T cells in healthy people across ages (dated by TCRdb to between 2014 and 2016). Receptor amplification or capture employed 5' RACE. Sequenced using an Illumina HiSeq 2500. A second PCR of about 6 to 12 cycles was performed with a sample-barcoded 5' primer and a J-beta primer mix. The public reads were run again by TCRdb, first through fastp at Q25 and then through MiXCR, and only productive beta chains were kept. Every entry covers one CDR3 protein and lists the most common genes and DNA from its rows. Counted in this sample were 1.4 million to 1.5 million distinct CDR3 sequences; around 42% of them appeared once. In total, the top ten clones hold 6.5% to 10% of the sample. Sequencing input: blood. The receptor source for this set is a woman aged 18-35 years in good health.

This clonotype was observed a single time. The junction and the germline gene differ at one end; a read error may be behind it. This sequence joins TRBV28 and TRBJ2-3, with 10 positions matching TRBD2. Germline CDR1 and CDR2: MDHEN and SYDVKM. This CDR3 has 18 residues. CDR3 loop: CANSGLGSSGGASDTQYF. For the CDR3, the DNA is TGTGCCAACAGTGGACTAGGCTCCAGCGGGGGGGCATCAGATACGCAGTATTTT.

The chain links TRBV3-1 to TRBJ2-1; 8 positions match TRBD2. Germline V gives CDR1 LGHDT, CDR2 YNNKEL (reference sequence). V shed 4 bases, J shed 0 bases, and the junction held 11 bases outside the gene matches. The CDR3 is 18 amino acids. The CDR3 DNA reads as TGTGCCAGCAGCCCGCAATTCCCACTAGCGGACTCCTACAATGAGCAGTTCTTC. This codes for CASSPQFPLADSYNEQFF.

The chain links TRBV20-1 to TRBJ1-2; 7 bases agree with TRBD1. The J segment lost 1 base and the V segment lost 0 bases, leaving 8 bases of the junction unmatched. CDR1 DFQATT and CDR2 SNEGSKA come from the germline V gene (reference sequence). This CDR3 spans 16 amino acids. Here the CDR3 reads CSARDLEAGGNYGYTF. In DNA, the CDR3 is TGCAGTGCTAGAGATCTCGAGGCAGGGGGTAACTATGGCTACACCTTC.

This clonotype appeared many times. The chain is built from TRBV12-3 or TRBV12-4 and TRBJ2-1, with 10 nucleotides matching TRBD1. J gave up 1 base and V 5 bases, and 2 bases lay outside the gene matches. The CDR3 runs 15 residues. The CDR3 is CASSRDRGSYNEQFF. The DNA for the CDR3 is TGTGCCAGCAGTCGGGACAGGGGTTCCTACAATGAGCAGTTCTTC.

This clonotype was found a few times. V is TRBV6-5 and J is TRBJ2-3; no clear D. Germline CDR1 is MNHEY and CDR2 is SVGAGI. The V end lost 10 bases, the J end lost 7 bases, and 21 bases lay between the germline ends. The CDR3 consists of 14 residues. The CDR3 sequence: CANPIGQLFHTQYF. CDR3 bases: TGTGCCAACCCCATTGGTCAGTTATTTCATACGCAGTATTTT.

This clonotype turned up a few times. The chain uses TRBV3-1 and TRBJ2-1, with D perhaps matching TRBD2 (6 bases). V shed 6 bases and J shed 5 bases, with 11 bases lying between them. From germline, CDR1 is LGHDT and CDR2 YNNKEL (reference sequence). This CDR3 spans 13 amino acids. The CDR3 loop is CASSREWDNEQFF. In DNA, the CDR3 is TGTGCCAGCAGTCGGGAGTGGGACAATGAGCAGTTCTTC.

The chain has TRBV29-1 and TRBJ1-1; 8 bases align to TRBD1. This CDR3 has 13 residues. The V segment lost 4 bases and the J segment 8 bases; nucleotides outside the gene matches: 9. Germline CDR1 SQVTM, CDR2 ANQGSEA. This CDR3 reads CSVVTGAGVEAFF. CDR3 nucleotides: TGCAGCGTTGTGACAGGGGCGGGGGTAGAAGCTTTCTTT.

This clonotype was recorded a few times. The V and J genes are TRBV5-8 and TRBJ1-2; tentative D call: TRBD1 (5 bases). The CDR3 runs 16 residues. Germline V lookup: CDR1 SGHTS, CDR2 YDEGEE. Trimming removed 3 bases from V and 1 base from J, with 16 bases in between. The CDR3 sequence: CASSSQGRDGNYGYTF. The CDR3 DNA reads as TGTGCCAGCAGCTCCCAGGGTCGGGACGGTAACTATGGCTACACCTTC.

The J gene is TRBJ1-1, the V gene TRBV11-3, with unresolved D. Germline CDR1 and CDR2: SGHNT and YENEEA. CDR3 size: 13 residues. Trimming left V 8 bases short and J 0 bases short, with 10 bases between. The CDR3 coding sequence is TGTGCCAGCGTACGAACGGTGAACACTGAAGCTTTCTTT. Translated: CASVRTVNTEAFF.

The rearrangement joins TRBV20-1 to TRBJ2-1, with 13 positions matching TRBD2. The germline V gene encodes CDR1 DFQATT and CDR2 SNEGSKA (reference sequence). The CDR3 covers 16 residues. After removal of 4 bases from V and 2 bases from J, the junction contained 5 bases not matched to a gene. The CDR3 region is CSATLGLAGAYNEQFF. The CDR3 coding sequence is TGCAGTGCTACTCTCGGACTAGCGGGAGCCTACAATGAGCAGTTCTTC.

In its sample, this clonotype was seen a few times. The rearrangement links TRBV5-5 to TRBJ2-1, with D possibly matching TRBD2 (5 bases). V was clipped by 2 bases and J by 8 bases, with 23 bases between them. The CDR3 loop spans 17 amino acids. CDR1 and CDR2 (germline): SGHKS, YYEKEE (reference sequence). CDR3 coding DNA: TGTGCCAGCAGCTTAGGGATTCTACTAGTTACCCCCGATGAGCAGTTCTTC. As protein: CASSLGILLVTPDEQFF.

This clonotype appeared a few times. The chain recombines TRBV2 with TRBJ2-3, with D possibly matching TRBD2 (5 bases). CDR3 size: 15 residues. Germline V gene sequence: CDR1 SNHLY, CDR2 FYNNEI. Trimming left V 10 bases short and J 3 bases short, with 20 bases between. CDR3 amino acids: CATGVFSFETDTQYF. As DNA, the CDR3 is TGTGCCACCGGGGTATTTAGCTTTGAAACAGATACGCAGTATTTT.

About this clonotype: This may be a read error, as it is one base from a much larger clone. V usage is TRBV7-9 and J usage is TRBJ2-1; no definite D call. Germline V CDR1 and CDR2: SEHNR, FQNEAQ (reference sequence). Trimming took 5 bases from V and 10 from J, leaving 15 bases between them. The CDR3 runs to 13 residues. This CDR3 reads CASSPKGPYEQFF. The CDR3 DNA follows: TGTGCCAGCAGCCCCAAGGGCCCCTACGAGCAGTTCTTC.

This clonotype was observed a few times. The V call is TRBV4-1, the J call TRBJ2-7; the D gene could be TRBD1 or TRBD2 (5 bases each). The CDR3 has 16 amino acids. Per the germline V gene, CDR1 is MGHRA and CDR2 is YSYEKL. Trimming took off 0 bases at V and 0 bases at J, with 12 bases between the two ends. For the CDR3, the DNA is TGCGCCAGCAGCCAAGAGACTGGGACGCCCTCCTACGAGCAGTACTTC. Encoded protein: CASSQETGTPSYEQYF.

This chain connects TRBV12-3 or TRBV12-4 to TRBJ2-7; a possible D gene is TRBD1 (5 bases). This CDR3 is 18 amino acids long. The V end lost 1 base, the J end lost 4 bases, and 23 bases lay between the germline ends. The CDR3 nucleotides are TGTGCCAGCAGTTTAGAAGCAGGGCCTCCATTGTGGGGTTACGAGCAGTACTTC. It codes for CASSLEAGPPLWGYEQYF.

This clonotype was counted only a few times. This rearrangement joins TRBV24-1 to TRBJ2-3, with 11 positions matching TRBD2. Germline values: CDR1 KGHDR, CDR2 SFDVKD. This CDR3 spans 18 amino acids. Trimming at V came to 4 bases and at J to 1 base, leaving 9 bases not matched to a gene. This chain's CDR3 is CATSDNPGTSGRTDTQYF. DNA of the CDR3: TGTGCCACCAGTGACAACCCCGGGACTAGCGGACGCACAGATACGCAGTATTTT.